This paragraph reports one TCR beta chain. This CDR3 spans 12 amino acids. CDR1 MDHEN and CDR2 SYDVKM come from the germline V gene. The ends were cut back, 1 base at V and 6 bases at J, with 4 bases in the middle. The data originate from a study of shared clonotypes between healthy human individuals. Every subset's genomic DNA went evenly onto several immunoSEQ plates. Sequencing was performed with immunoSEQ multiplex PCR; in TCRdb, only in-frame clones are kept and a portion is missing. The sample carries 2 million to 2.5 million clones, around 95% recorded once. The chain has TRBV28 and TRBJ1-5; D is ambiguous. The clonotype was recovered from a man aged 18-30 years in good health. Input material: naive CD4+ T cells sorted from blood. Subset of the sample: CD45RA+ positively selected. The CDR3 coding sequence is TGTGCCAGCAGTTTATTTGGTCAGCCCCAGCATTTT. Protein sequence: CASSLFGQPQHF. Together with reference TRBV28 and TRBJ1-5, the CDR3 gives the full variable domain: DVKVTQSSRYLVKRTGEKVFLECVQDMDHENMFWYRQDPGLGLRLIYFSYDVKMKEKGDIPEGYSVSREKKERFSLILESASTNQTSMYLCASSLFGQPQHFGDGTRLSIL.